Each of the 25 T cell receptor beta chains below was sequenced from the same sample in a study of identical twins. One entry per CDR3 protein, called by TCRdb with MiXCR from the 5' RACE reads. Of approximately 690,000 distinct CDR3 sequences listed, around 5.7% are singletons. The sample comprised naive T cells sorted from blood. The receptors here all came from a man aged 18 to 29 in good health.

This clonotype was seen only a few times. The V gene is TRBV3-1, the J gene TRBJ2-2; 7 positions match TRBD1. CDR3 length equals 15 residues. V was pared by 1 base and J by 5 bases, with 4 bases of the junction left unmatched. Germline CDR1 is LGHDT and CDR2 is YNNKEL (reference sequence). CDR3 DNA sequence: TGTGCCAGCAGCCAAGCGACAGGGTTTACCGGGGAGCTGTTTTTT. Its translation: CASSQATGFTGELFF.

This clonotype was found many times. J is TRBJ2-1 and V is TRBV3-1, with D possibly being TRBD1 or TRBD2 (5 bases each). Trimming stripped 0 bases from V and 14 bases from J, with 17 bases between. Germline assignment: CDR1 LGHDT and CDR2 YNNKEL (reference sequence). This CDR3 has 14 residues. The CDR3 is CASSQDPLGDPKFF. Written as DNA, the CDR3 is TGTGCCAGCAGCCAAGACCCCTTGGGGGACCCTAAGTTCTTC.

This clonotype was counted ten times or more. The chain combines TRBV11-2 with TRBJ2-2; TRBD2 aligns across 8 bases. The V gene end was trimmed by 2 bases and the J gene end by 3 bases; junction bases not matched to a gene: 14. The CDR3 has 19 residues. From germline, CDR1 is SGHAT and CDR2 FQNNGV. The CDR3 nucleotides read TGTGCCAGCAGCTTACATCAAGGGATAACGGGAGGGGACACCGGGGAGCTGTTTTTT. Translating it yields CASSLHQGITGGDTGELFF.

At least ten counts were recorded for this clonotype. This sequence joins TRBV12-3 or TRBV12-4 and TRBJ1-4; D gene unclear. V was trimmed by 5 bases and J by 5 bases, leaving 9 bases between them. This CDR3 has 13 amino acids. The CDR3 is CASSTSPNEKLFF. The CDR3 DNA follows: TGTGCCAGCAGTACAAGCCCGAATGAAAAACTGTTTTTT.

In this sample, this clonotype turned up many times. The chain has TRBV12-3 or TRBV12-4 and TRBJ1-5; 7 nucleotides match TRBD1. The CDR3 consists of 14 residues. V lost 1 base to trimming and J lost 6 bases; unmatched junction nucleotides: 3. For the CDR3, the DNA is TGTGCCAGCAGTTTAGGAGGGGGCGGTCAGCCCCAGCATTTT. Its translation: CASSLGGGGQPQHF.

The sample holds many counts of this clonotype. V is TRBV20-1 and J is TRBJ2-5; weak D call: TRBD2 (5 bases). Trimming pared 8 bases from V and 3 bases from J, leaving 13 bases between. The CDR3 spans 12 residues. Germline V gene data show CDR1 as DFQATT and CDR2 as SNEGSKA (reference sequence). The DNA for the CDR3 is TGCAGTCCATCGGACTTAAAAGAGACCCAGTACTTC. It yields the protein CSPSDLKETQYF.

The table lists this clonotype with many counts. V and J are TRBV12-3 or TRBV12-4 and TRBJ2-1, with 7 bases lining up with TRBD2. The CDR3 runs to 14 residues. The V and J ends lost 6 bases and 5 bases, in that order; junction bases with no gene match: 7. CDR3 in DNA: TGTGCCAGCAGGAGGAGCGGGGATAACAATGAGCAGTTCTTC. Amino acid sequence: CASRRSGDNNEQFF.

This clonotype was counted ten times or more. The chain employs TRBV28 and TRBJ2-3; 9 positions match TRBD2. Germline values: CDR1 MDHEN, CDR2 SYDVKM. V was pared by 5 bases and J by 2 bases, with 11 bases of the junction left unmatched. The CDR3 has 17 residues. CDR3 residues: CASSAFYSGSSTDTQYF. In DNA, the CDR3 is TGTGCCAGCAGTGCCTTCTATAGCGGGAGCTCCACAGATACGCAGTATTTT.

This clonotype was found many times. The rearrangement joins TRBV7-2 to TRBJ2-5; maybe TRBD2 (6 bases). The CDR3 has 14 residues. Germline V gene lookup returns CDR1 SGHTA and CDR2 FQGNSA. V lost 7 bases to trimming and J lost 4 bases, with 16 bases between them. CDR3 nucleotide sequence: TGTGCCAGCACCGGAGTAGCCGGGAGAGAGACCCAGTACTTC. Amino acids: CASTGVAGRETQYF. The full variable domain, its missing parts supplied by reference TRBV7-2 and TRBJ2-5, is GAGVSQSPSNKVTEKGKDVELRCDPISGHTALYWYRQSLGQGLEFLIYFQGNSAPDKSGLPSDRFSAERTGGSVSTLTIQRTQQEDSAVYLCASTGVAGRETQYFGPGTRLLVL.

This clonotype was counted at least ten times. The V call is TRBV24-1, the J call TRBJ1-5, with a tentative D call TRBD1 (6 bases). V was trimmed by 7 bases and J by 2 bases, leaving 8 bases between them. Germline loops: CDR1 KGHDR, CDR2 SFDVKD. The length of the CDR3 is 13 residues. This CDR3 reads CATRAGGNQPQHF. The CDR3 DNA reads as TGTGCCACCAGAGCAGGGGGCAATCAGCCCCAGCATTTT.

In DNA form, the CDR3 reads TGTGCCGGGCGACAGGTCTCTGGGGCCAACGTCCTGACTTTC. It is translated as CAGRQVSGANVLTF. V usage is TRBV6-2 or TRBV6-3 and J usage is TRBJ2-6; tentative D call: TRBD1 (6 bases). The CDR3 totals 14 residues. The germline V and J ends were trimmed by 11 bases and 0 bases, with 11 bases remaining between them. Per the germline V gene, CDR1 is MNHEY and CDR2 is SVGEGT.

This clonotype was seen a handful of times. The rearrangement joins TRBV5-1 to TRBJ2-5; D is unclear. Trimming shortened V by 4 bases and J by 0 bases, and 7 bases separated the two germline ends. Germline CDR1 reads SGHRS; CDR2 reads YFSETQ. The CDR3 extends over 13 amino acids. The CDR3 reads CASSIGYQETQYF. The DNA of the CDR3 is TGCGCCAGCAGCATCGGGTACCAAGAGACCCAGTACTTC.

Points on this clonotype: Just one base apart from a much larger clone, this may be a read error. In DNA, the CDR3 is TGTGCCACCAGCAGGGTTTTAGCTAGTGAGCAGTACGTC. Its translation: CATSRVLASEQYV. The V gene is TRBV15, the J gene TRBJ2-7; no reliable D call. This CDR3 comprises 13 residues. Germline-derived CDR1 and CDR2 are LNHNV and YYDKDF (reference sequence). V lost 3 bases and J 7 bases, leaving 13 bases between the germline ends.

There are many counts of this clonotype. The V and J genes are TRBV11-2 and TRBJ1-6; D is uncertain. Germline V CDR1 and CDR2: SGHAT, FQNNGV. CDR3 length: 12 residues. V lost 3 bases and J 16 bases, leaving 13 bases between the germline ends. The CDR3 reads CASSFDPGMLHF. DNA of the CDR3: TGTGCCAGCAGCTTCGACCCGGGCATGCTCCACTTT. Full variable domain (missing parts from reference TRBV11-2 and TRBJ1-6): EAGVAQSPRYKIIEKRQSVAFWCNPISGHATLYWYQQILGQGPKLLIQFQNNGVVDDSQLPKDRFSAERLKGVDSTLKIQPAKLEDSAVYLCASSFDPGMLHFGNGTRLTVT.

This clonotype came up many times. Here the CDR3 DNA reads TGTGCCAGCAGCTACTCGGGCCAGTTGCCGTTAGATACGCAGTATTTT. It is translated as CASSYSGQLPLDTQYF. V usage is TRBV11-2 and J usage is TRBJ2-3; D not resolved. The V end lost 4 bases, the J end lost 5 bases, and 19 bases lay between the germline ends. Germline CDR1 reads SGHAT; CDR2 reads FQNNGV. The CDR3 is made up of 16 amino acids. The whole variable domain, filled in from reference TRBV11-2 and TRBJ2-3, reads EAGVAQSPRYKIIEKRQSVAFWCNPISGHATLYWYQQILGQGPKLLIQFQNNGVVDDSQLPKDRFSAERLKGVDSTLKIQPAKLEDSAVYLCASSYSGQLPLDTQYFGPGTRLTVL.

The chain is built from TRBV20-1 and TRBJ1-3; D not resolved. Germline CDR1 reads DFQATT; CDR2 reads SNEGSKA (reference sequence). V was shortened by 2 bases and J by 0 bases, with 5 bases between the two germline ends. The CDR3 spans 13 residues. CDR3: CSARRPSGNTIYF. CDR3 in DNA: TGCAGTGCTAGAAGACCCTCTGGAAACACCATATATTTT.

At least ten counts were recorded for this clonotype. This chain joins TRBV11-3 and TRBJ2-1; D perhaps matches TRBD2 (6 bases). This CDR3 has 14 residues. V was pared by 1 base and J by 6 bases, with 10 bases between. Germline CDR1 reads SGHNT; CDR2 reads YENEEA. The CDR3 coding sequence is TGTGCCAGCAGCTTAGCGGGAGAGGTCAATGAGCAGTTCTTC. It specifies CASSLAGEVNEQFF.

This clonotype was recorded at least ten times. J is TRBJ2-7 and V is TRBV7-2; D is undetermined. The CDR3 spans 15 residues. The V gene lost 1 base and the J gene lost 10 bases, with 20 bases spanning the gap. From germline, CDR1 is SGHTA and CDR2 FQGNSA. CDR3 in amino acids: CASSLVWNRGGEQYF. DNA of the CDR3: TGTGCCAGCAGCTTAGTATGGAACAGAGGCGGCGAACAGTACTTC.

In its sample, this clonotype was seen a few times. The rearrangement links TRBV29-1 to TRBJ2-1; D is unresolved. Germline CDR1 is SQVTM and CDR2 is ANQGSEA. The CDR3 sequence is 16 residues long. V was clipped by 0 bases and J by 0 bases, with 12 bases between them. The CDR3 protein is CSVEDLQANSYNEQFF. CDR3 bases: TGCAGCGTTGAAGATCTTCAGGCTAACTCCTACAATGAGCAGTTCTTC.

The rearrangement links TRBV19 to TRBJ1-1; tentatively, D is TRBD1 (5 bases). The CDR3 is 14 residues long. V was cut by 4 bases and J by 3 bases, with 12 bases left in between. Germline V CDR1 and CDR2: LNHDA, SQIVND (reference sequence). CDR3 in amino acids: CASSTQAGYTEAFF. The CDR3 DNA sequence: TGTGCCAGTAGTACCCAGGCAGGGTACACTGAAGCTTTCTTT.

This clonotype has ten or more counts. The gene calls are TRBV28 and TRBJ2-3; 9 nucleotides line up with TRBD2. This CDR3 has 17 residues. V was clipped by 5 bases and J by 4 bases; unmatched bases: 13. CDR1 is MDHEN and CDR2 is SYDVKM in the germline V gene. CDR3 DNA sequence: TGTGCCAGCAGTCCACACCATAGCGGGGGTAACGCAGATACGCAGTATTTT. Its protein product is CASSPHHSGGNADTQYF.

This clonotype has at least ten counts. The chain combines TRBV27 with TRBJ2-7, with 8 bases aligning to TRBD2. This CDR3 spans 16 amino acids. In germline, CDR1 is MNHEY, CDR2 SMNVEV (reference sequence). V lost 0 bases and J lost 1; bases outside the gene matches: 5. In nucleotides, the CDR3 is TGTGCCAGCAGTTTATCGATAGCGGGAAGATCCTACGAGCAGTACTTC. Protein product: CASSLSIAGRSYEQYF.

This clonotype was observed a handful of times. V gene TRBV12-3 or TRBV12-4 combines with J gene TRBJ2-1; 14 positions agree with TRBD2. The ends lost 7 bases at V and 4 bases at J; junction bases unmatched: 3. This CDR3 has 15 amino acids. The CDR3 spells CASMTSGREYNEQFF. DNA for the CDR3: TGTGCCAGCATGACTAGCGGGAGGGAGTACAATGAGCAGTTCTTC.

Many counts were recorded for this clonotype. The rearrangement links TRBV20-1 to TRBJ2-5, with 10 bases identical to TRBD2. The CDR3 extends over 13 amino acids. Germline V gives CDR1 DFQATT, CDR2 SNEGSKA (reference sequence). The V segment lost 8 bases and the J segment 3 bases; nucleotides outside the gene matches: 6. CDR3 region: CSRSGLAEETQYF. CDR3 sequence (DNA): TGCAGTAGGAGCGGACTAGCGGAAGAGACCCAGTACTTC.

This clonotype was detected many times. This sequence joins TRBV20-1 and TRBJ2-1; D tentatively reads TRBD1 or TRBD2 (5 bases each). The CDR3 is made up of 13 amino acids. The germline V gene encodes CDR1 DFQATT and CDR2 SNEGSKA (reference sequence). V lost 3 bases to trimming and J lost 6 bases, with 12 bases between them. The CDR3 spells CSARGLAGNEQFF. The CDR3 DNA follows: TGCAGTGCTAGGGGGCTAGCAGGCAATGAGCAGTTCTTC.